Below are 32 T cell receptor beta chains sequenced from a single sample in a study of beta chain features in type 1 diabetes. All of the isolated RNA was reverse transcribed, so expressed TCRB transcripts were sequenced. Generated by immunoSEQ multiplex PCR, the TCRdb table keeps only in-frame clones and is missing some. The sample has 390,000 or so clones, roughly 14% seen once; the top ten hold roughly 0.038%. Source material: naive CD4+ T cells from blood. These receptors originate from a young man in good health.

V usage is TRBV29-1 and J usage is TRBJ2-3; no firm D call. V shed 4 bases and J shed 2 bases, with 7 bases lying between them. The CDR3 has 12 amino acids. CDR1 SQVTM and CDR2 ANQGSEA come from the germline V gene. The CDR3 region is CSVVTITDTQYF. CDR3 in DNA: TGCAGCGTTGTAACAATCACAGATACGCAGTATTTT.

This clone was seen a handful of times. This sequence joins TRBV18 and TRBJ2-1, with 7 bases lining up with TRBD2. CDR3 size: 17 residues. Germline V gene lookup returns CDR1 KGHSH and CDR2 LQKENI. Trimming removed 2 bases from V and 1 base from J; junction bases left unmatched: 8. The CDR3 loop reads CASSPLGGSGSYNEQFF. The CDR3 region has the DNA TGTGCCAGCTCACCATTGGGAGGGAGTGGATCCTACAATGAGCAGTTCTTC.

The sample holds one count of this clone. The gene calls are TRBV9 and TRBJ2-3; D unclear. Trimming removed 2 bases at V and 0 bases at J, with 10 bases between. The CDR3 runs to 15 residues. CDR1 SGDLS and CDR2 YYNGEE come from the germline V gene. The CDR3 loop reads CASSVGHRSTDTQYF. CDR3 nucleotide sequence: TGTGCCAGCAGCGTCGGGCACCGTAGCACAGATACGCAGTATTTT.

This chain uses TRBV7-9 with TRBJ1-4, with a weak D call TRBD1 (5 bases). Per germline, CDR1 SEHNR and CDR2 FQNEAQ (reference sequence). CDR3 length: 14 residues. V was trimmed by 3 bases and J by 4 bases, leaving 9 bases between them. The CDR3 sequence: CASSFRQNNEKLFF. The CDR3 DNA reads as TGTGCCAGCAGCTTCCGACAGAATAATGAAAAACTGTTTTTT.

The V gene is TRBV11-1, the J gene TRBJ2-1; TRBD2 agrees at 10 bases. In germline, CDR1 is SGHAT, CDR2 FQDESV (reference sequence). The V gene end was trimmed by 2 bases and the J gene end by 7 bases; junction bases not matched to a gene: 8. This CDR3 region has 16 residues. This CDR3 reads CASSLRTSGRGNEQFF. CDR3 DNA: TGTGCCAGCAGCTTAAGGACCAGCGGGAGGGGTAATGAGCAGTTCTTC. The complete variable domain, with remaining parts taken from reference TRBV11-1 and TRBJ2-1, reads EAEVAQSPRYKITEKSQAVAFWCDPISGHATLYWYRQILGQGPELLVQFQDESVVDDSQLPKDRFSAERLKGVDSTLKIQPAELGDSAMYLCASSLRTSGRGNEQFFGPGTRLTVL.

This clone was seen more than once but under ten times. The rearrangement uses TRBV2 and TRBJ1-2; D unclear. This CDR3 spans 13 amino acids. CDR1 is SNHLY and CDR2 is FYNNEI in the germline V gene. V was cut by 8 bases and J by 3 bases, with 13 bases left in between. The CDR3: CASQRGSDYGYTF. The DNA for the CDR3 is TGTGCCAGCCAACGCGGATCTGACTATGGCTACACCTTC.

The chain uses TRBV10-3 and TRBJ1-2, with unresolved D. The germline V gene encodes CDR1 ENHRY and CDR2 SYGVKD. The CDR3 is 13 amino acids. V was cut by 0 bases and J by 8 bases, with 10 bases left in between. The CDR3 is CAISESGDLGYTF. In DNA, the CDR3 is TGTGCCATCAGTGAGTCGGGCGATCTCGGCTACACCTTC.

In its sample, this clone was seen a few times. The V gene is TRBV2, the J gene TRBJ2-1, with D perhaps assigned TRBD1 or TRBD2 (5 bases each). Germline V gene data show CDR1 as SNHLY and CDR2 as FYNNEI. The CDR3 totals 14 residues. V was cut by 6 bases and J by 9 bases, with 18 bases left in between. The CDR3, as DNA: TGTGCCAGCAGCCGATACCACTCAGGGACTGAGCAGTTCTTC. Translation gives CASSRYHSGTEQFF.

The V call is TRBV20-1, the J call TRBJ1-2; D unclear. This CDR3 region has 11 residues. The germline V gene encodes CDR1 DFQATT and CDR2 SNEGSKA (reference sequence). Between the trimmed V and J ends, which lost 2 bases and 5 bases, there was a span of 6 bases. The CDR3, as DNA: TGCAGTGCTAGAATCCAGTATGGCTACACCTTC. Protein sequence: CSARIQYGYTF.

This clone was detected only a few times. J is TRBJ2-1 and V is TRBV5-1; possibly TRBD2 for D (5 bases). Between the trimmed V and J ends, which lost 2 bases and 2 bases, there was a span of 17 bases. Germline CDR1 SGHRS, CDR2 YFSETQ. This CDR3 is built from 17 residues. The CDR3 reads CASSFLGAGITYNEQFF. The CDR3 DNA is TGCGCCAGCAGCTTTCTAGGCGCCGGGATCACCTACAATGAGCAGTTCTTC.

About this clone: Other DNA sequences in the same sample also yield this CDR3. J is TRBJ2-3 and V is TRBV20-1; D is ambiguous. This CDR3 has 10 residues. In germline, CDR1 is DFQATT, CDR2 SNEGSKA (reference sequence). Trimming took 5 bases from V and 3 from J, leaving 3 bases between them. The CDR3 loop reads CSAVTDTQYF. The CDR3 DNA reads as TGCAGTGCTGTAACAGATACGCAGTATTTT.

This sequence joins TRBV5-4 and TRBJ2-2; D remains ambiguous. The V gene lost 2 bases and the J gene lost 6 bases, with 8 bases spanning the gap. The germline V gene has CDR1 SGHNT and CDR2 YYREEE (reference sequence). The CDR3 covers 13 residues. CDR3 sequence reads: CASSFSAAGELFF. The CDR3 DNA reads TGTGCCAGCAGCTTTTCGGCTGCCGGGGAGCTGTTTTTT.

This clone was detected ten times or more. The CDR3 here is CSAGQGEAFF. The DNA for the CDR3 is TGCAGCGCGGGACAAGGTGAAGCTTTCTTT. The J gene is TRBJ1-1, the V gene TRBV29-1; D is possibly TRBD1 (6 bases). The V and J ends lost 7 bases and 7 bases respectively, with 10 bases between them. CDR3 length: 10 residues. Germline CDR1 and CDR2: SQVTM and ANQGSEA. The entire variable domain, with the rest obtained from reference TRBV29-1 and TRBJ1-1, is as follows: SAVISQKPSRDICQRGTSLTIQCQVDSQVTMMFWYRQQPGQSLTLIATANQGSEATYESGFVIDKFPISRPNLTFSTLTVSNMSPEDSSIYLCSAGQGEAFFGQGTRLTVV.

This clone was picked up a small number of times. This chain joins TRBV5-4 and TRBJ2-5; the D gene is possibly TRBD2 (6 bases). V lost 9 bases and J lost 2, with 14 bases in between. The V gene's germline CDR1 is SGHNT and CDR2 YYREEE (reference sequence). The CDR3 is made up of 13 amino acids. The CDR3 here is CATTTGAQETQYF. The CDR3 DNA sequence: TGTGCCACCACTACGGGAGCACAAGAGACCCAGTACTTC.

The gene calls are TRBV29-1 and TRBJ2-1; the match to TRBD2 covers 13 bases. After removal of 6 bases from V and 0 bases from J, the junction contained 5 bases not matched to a gene. The CDR3 consists of 16 residues. Germline CDR1 SQVTM, CDR2 ANQGSEA. As DNA, the CDR3 is TGCAGCGTGAGGACTAGCGGGGGCAGCTCCTACAATGAGCAGTTCTTC. Its protein is CSVRTSGGSSYNEQFF.

Only a few counts were recorded for this clone. This sequence joins TRBV7-2 and TRBJ2-5; possible D gene TRBD1, 6 bases. V was cut by 5 bases and J by 5 bases, with 12 bases left in between. The germline gives CDR1 SGHTA, CDR2 FQGNSA. The CDR3 contains 13 residues. The CDR3: CASSLGARETQYF. CDR3 in DNA: TGTGCCAGCAGCCTGGGGGCGCGGGAGACCCAGTACTTC.

The gene calls are TRBV5-1 and TRBJ2-6, with D perhaps TRBD1 (6 bases). The V gene's germline CDR1 is SGHRS and CDR2 YFSETQ. Trimming stripped 3 bases from V and 0 bases from J, with 10 bases between. CDR3 length: 16 amino acids. Here the CDR3 reads CASSYRERSGANVLTF. The CDR3 nucleotides read TGCGCCAGCAGCTACAGGGAACGCTCTGGGGCCAACGTCCTGACTTTC.

The gene calls are TRBV5-6 and TRBJ2-7; D is uncertain. The CDR3 consists of 11 residues. Germline V gene sequence: CDR1 SGHDT, CDR2 YYEEEE. V was clipped by 7 bases and J by 4 bases, with 9 bases between them. The CDR3 region is CASAPPYEQYV. The DNA for the CDR3 is TGTGCCAGCGCCCCACCTTACGAGCAGTACGTC.

The gene calls are TRBV9 and TRBJ2-7, with a weak D call TRBD2 (6 bases). The CDR3 is 14 amino acids. V was trimmed by 0 bases and J by 5 bases, leaving 12 bases between them. The V gene's germline CDR1 is SGDLS and CDR2 YYNGEE. Here the CDR3 reads CASSVGASVHEQYF. The DNA of the CDR3 is TGTGCCAGCAGCGTAGGAGCTAGCGTCCACGAGCAGTACTTC.

This clone was detected only a few times. The gene calls are TRBV30 and TRBJ1-2, with 12 bases that match TRBD1. This CDR3 contains 14 residues. V was clipped by 2 bases and J by 8 bases; unmatched bases: 6. The germline V gene has CDR1 GTSNPN and CDR2 SVGIG (reference sequence). CDR3: CAWSRDRGPRGYTF. The CDR3 region has the DNA TGTGCCTGGAGTCGGGACAGGGGGCCCCGAGGCTACACCTTC.

This clone was found a few times. The rearrangement joins TRBV15 to TRBJ2-2; 10 bases are a match to TRBD1. This CDR3 spans 15 amino acids. V shed 3 bases, J shed 9 bases, and the junction held 7 bases outside the gene matches. Germline lookup yields CDR1 LNHNV and CDR2 YYDKDF (reference sequence). The CDR3 nucleotides read TGTGCCACCAGCAGCAACCGGGACAGGGGACGGGAGCTGTTTTTT. Encoded protein: CATSSNRDRGRELFF. Combining the CDR3 with reference TRBV15 and TRBJ2-2 gives the whole variable domain DAMVIQNPRYQVTQFGKPVTLSCSQTLNHNVMYWYQQKSSQAPKLLFHYYDKDFNNEADTPDNFQSRRPNTSFCFLDIRSPGLGDTAMYLCATSSNRDRGRELFFGEGSRLTVL.

This clone was recorded a few times. This sequence joins TRBV7-8 and TRBJ2-7, with no clear D. This CDR3 is 13 amino acids long. Trimming removed 2 bases from V and 4 bases from J, with 9 bases in between. Per the germline V gene, CDR1 is SGHVS and CDR2 is FQNEAQ. CDR3 nucleotide sequence: TGTGCCAGCAGCTTAAGTTCCCAATACGAGCAGTACTTC. Translating it yields CASSLSSQYEQYF.

This clone was detected a few times. CDR3 nucleotide sequence: TGCGCCAGCAGCCAAGATCTCCTAGCGGGGGCAGAGACCCAGTACTTC. The encoded protein is CASSQDLLAGAETQYF. The chain carries TRBV4-1 and TRBJ2-5; 10 bases line up with TRBD2. The CDR3 has 16 residues. After removal of 0 bases from V and 4 bases from J, the junction contained 5 bases not matched to a gene. Germline V CDR1 and CDR2: MGHRA, YSYEKL.

V usage is TRBV9 and J usage is TRBJ2-7; no clear D. V lost 0 bases and J lost 9, with 13 bases in between. The germline gives CDR1 SGDLS, CDR2 YYNGEE. This CDR3 comprises 13 residues. The CDR3 sequence is CASSVGLERGQYF. DNA of the CDR3: TGTGCCAGCAGCGTAGGGTTGGAACGAGGGCAGTACTTC.

The rearrangement joins TRBV30 to TRBJ1-5, with no clear D. The germline V and J ends were trimmed by 1 base and 3 bases, with 7 bases remaining between them. The CDR3 is 13 residues long. Germline lookup yields CDR1 GTSNPN and CDR2 SVGIG (reference sequence). CDR3 DNA: TGTGCCTGGAGTGCCAGAAACAATCAGCCCCAGCATTTT. This codes for CAWSARNNQPQHF.

J is TRBJ1-1 and V is TRBV12-5; D ambiguous. The germline V gene has CDR1 LGHNT and CDR2 FRNRAP. The V end lost 6 bases, the J end lost 3 bases, and 11 bases lay between the germline ends. The CDR3 sequence is 13 residues long. The CDR3 DNA follows: TGTGCTAGTGGAGCCCGAAGGGACACTGAAGCTTTCTTT. It translates to CASGARRDTEAFF.

The V gene is TRBV2, the J gene TRBJ2-2, with a tentative D call TRBD1 (5 bases). Trimming took off 5 bases at V and 7 bases at J, with 14 bases between the two ends. Germline V gives CDR1 SNHLY, CDR2 FYNNEI. The CDR3 totals 14 residues. The chain's CDR3 is CASSLTVSGGELFF. CDR3 sequence (DNA): TGTGCCAGCAGTCTGACAGTATCTGGCGGGGAGCTGTTTTTT. Looking up the rest from reference TRBV2 and TRBJ2-2 gives the full variable domain: EPEVTQTPSHQVTQMGQEVILRCVPISNHLYFYWYRQILGQKVEFLVSFYNNEISEKSEIFDDQFSVERPDGSNFTLKIRSTKLEDSAMYFCASSLTVSGGELFFGEGSRLTVL.

Here the CDR3 DNA reads TGTGCCAGCAGTTTGACGGGGAACACTGAAGCTTTCTTT. Translating gives CASSLTGNTEAFF. The chain recombines TRBV6-1 with TRBJ1-1; no firm D call. The CDR3 length is 13 residues. V was cut by 5 bases and J by 1 base, with 8 bases left in between. Germline V gene data show CDR1 as MNHNS and CDR2 as SASEGT.

The chain couples TRBV19 to TRBJ1-5, with D tentatively TRBD1 (5 bases). In germline, CDR1 is LNHDA, CDR2 SQIVND (reference sequence). CDR3 length: 13 amino acids. The V and J ends lost 5 bases and 14 bases respectively, with 19 bases between them. CDR3 loop: CASSATNDRGEHF. The DNA of the CDR3 is TGTGCCAGTAGTGCGACGAACGACAGAGGGGAGCATTTT.

The gene calls are TRBV29-1 and TRBJ1-1; D is perhaps TRBD1 (5 bases). V shed 4 bases and J shed 0 bases, with 9 bases lying between them. CDR1 SQVTM and CDR2 ANQGSEA come from the germline V gene. The CDR3 spans 13 residues. The CDR3 DNA reads as TGCAGCGTTGTACAGGCCATGAACACTGAAGCTTTCTTT. Encoded protein: CSVVQAMNTEAFF.

This clone turned up a few times. Other DNA sequences in this sample translate to the same CDR3. The chain recombines TRBV30 with TRBJ2-3; the D gene is possibly TRBD2 (6 bases). This CDR3 region has 14 residues. V gave up 0 bases and J gave up 2 bases, with 9 bases separating them. CDR1 GTSNPN and CDR2 SVGIG come from the germline V gene (reference sequence). The CDR3 sequence is CAWSVGGITDTQYF. The CDR3 DNA reads as TGTGCCTGGAGTGTTGGGGGGATCACAGATACGCAGTATTTT.

This clone was seen only a few times. DNA of the CDR3: TGTGCCAGCAGCTTTCTAGCACAGGGAAACATTCAGTACTTC. Amino acid sequence: CASSFLAQGNIQYF. The V call is TRBV7-2, the J call TRBJ2-4; TRBD1 is a possible D gene (6 bases). In germline, CDR1 is SGHTA, CDR2 FQGNSA. The length of the CDR3 is 14 residues. Trimming took 3 bases from V and 6 from J, leaving 12 bases between them.